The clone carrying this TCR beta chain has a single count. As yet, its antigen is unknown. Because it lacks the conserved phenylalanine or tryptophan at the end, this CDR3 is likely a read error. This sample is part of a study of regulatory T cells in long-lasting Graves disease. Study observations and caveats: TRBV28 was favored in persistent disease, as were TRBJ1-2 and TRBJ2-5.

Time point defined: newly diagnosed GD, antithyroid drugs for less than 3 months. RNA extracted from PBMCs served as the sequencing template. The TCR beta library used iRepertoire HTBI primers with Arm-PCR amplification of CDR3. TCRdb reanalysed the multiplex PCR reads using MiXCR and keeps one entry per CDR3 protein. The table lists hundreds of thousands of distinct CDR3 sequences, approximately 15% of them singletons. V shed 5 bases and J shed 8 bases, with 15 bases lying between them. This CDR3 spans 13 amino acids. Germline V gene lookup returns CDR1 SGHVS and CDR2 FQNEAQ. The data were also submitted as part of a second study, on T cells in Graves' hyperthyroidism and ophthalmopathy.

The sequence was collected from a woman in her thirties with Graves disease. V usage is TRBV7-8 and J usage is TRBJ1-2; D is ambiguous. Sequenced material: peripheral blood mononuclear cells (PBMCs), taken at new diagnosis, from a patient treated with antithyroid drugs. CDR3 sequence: CASSQGRDGGYTL. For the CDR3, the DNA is TGTGCCAGCAGCCAAGGGCGGGATGGAGGCTACACCCTC.